This T cell receptor beta chain was recorded in a study of technical replicates of blood from a handful of donors. This CDR3 contains 13 residues. CDR1 and CDR2 (germline): SGHRS, YFSETQ. The ends lost 5 bases at V and 1 base at J; junction bases unmatched: 2. Produced via immunoSEQ multiplex PCR; TCRdb's table is partial and in-frame only. The sample holds around 75,000 clones; under 95% are singletons and the top ten take roughly 0.27%. The clonotype was recovered from a human donor in good health. J is TRBJ2-5 and V is TRBV5-1, with 7 nucleotides matching TRBD1. Sample: T cells isolated from PBMCs. CDR3 region: CASRGQTQETQYF. The CDR3 bases are TGCGCCAGCAGGGGACAGACCCAAGAGACCCAGTACTTC.